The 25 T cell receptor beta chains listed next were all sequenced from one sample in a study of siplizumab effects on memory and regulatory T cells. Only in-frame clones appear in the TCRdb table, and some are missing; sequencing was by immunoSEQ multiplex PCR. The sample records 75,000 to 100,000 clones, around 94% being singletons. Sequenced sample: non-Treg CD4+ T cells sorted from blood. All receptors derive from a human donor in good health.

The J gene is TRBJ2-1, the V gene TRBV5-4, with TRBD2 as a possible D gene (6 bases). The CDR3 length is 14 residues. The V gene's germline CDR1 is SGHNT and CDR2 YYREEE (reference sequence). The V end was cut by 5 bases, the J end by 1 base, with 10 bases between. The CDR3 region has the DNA TGTGCCAGCAGGGAGGGCGGGTCCTACAATGAGCAGTTCTTC. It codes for CASREGGSYNEQFF.

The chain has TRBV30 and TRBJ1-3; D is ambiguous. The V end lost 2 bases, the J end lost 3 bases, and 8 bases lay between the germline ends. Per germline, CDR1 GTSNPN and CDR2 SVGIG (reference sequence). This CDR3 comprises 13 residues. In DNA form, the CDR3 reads TGTGCCTGGAGTTCGCAGATTGGAAACACCATATATTTT. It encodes CAWSSQIGNTIYF.

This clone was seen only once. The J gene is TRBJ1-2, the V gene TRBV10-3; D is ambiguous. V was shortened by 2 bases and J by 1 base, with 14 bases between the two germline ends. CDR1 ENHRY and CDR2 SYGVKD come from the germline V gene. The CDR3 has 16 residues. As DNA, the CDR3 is TGTGCCATCAGTGAGGAGGGCAGCGACGTTAACTATGGCTACACCTTC. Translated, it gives CAISEEGSDVNYGYTF.

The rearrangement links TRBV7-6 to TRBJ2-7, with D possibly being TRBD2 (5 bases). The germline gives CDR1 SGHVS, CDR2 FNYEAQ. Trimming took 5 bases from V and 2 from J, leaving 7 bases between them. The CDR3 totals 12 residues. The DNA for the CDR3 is TGTGCCAGCAGCCCGGGGACCTACGAGCAGTACTTC. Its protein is CASSPGTYEQYF. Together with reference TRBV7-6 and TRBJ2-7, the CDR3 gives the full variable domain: GAGVSQSPRYKVTKRGQDVALRCDPISGHVSLYWYRQALGQGPEFLTYFNYEAQQDKSGLPNDRFSAERPEGSISTLTIQRTEQRDSAMYRCASSPGTYEQYFGPGTRLTVT.

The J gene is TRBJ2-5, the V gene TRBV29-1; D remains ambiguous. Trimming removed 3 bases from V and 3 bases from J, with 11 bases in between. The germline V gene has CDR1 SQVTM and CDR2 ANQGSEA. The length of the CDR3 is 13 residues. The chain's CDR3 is CSVDSRAKETQYF. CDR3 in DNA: TGCAGCGTTGATTCTCGGGCCAAAGAGACCCAGTACTTC.

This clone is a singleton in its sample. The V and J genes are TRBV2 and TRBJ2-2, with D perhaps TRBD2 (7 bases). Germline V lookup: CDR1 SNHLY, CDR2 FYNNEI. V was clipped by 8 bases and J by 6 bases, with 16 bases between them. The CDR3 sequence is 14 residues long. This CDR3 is CASRRGGSSGELFF. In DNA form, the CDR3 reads TGTGCCAGCCGGAGGGGGGGAAGCTCCGGGGAGCTGTTTTTT.

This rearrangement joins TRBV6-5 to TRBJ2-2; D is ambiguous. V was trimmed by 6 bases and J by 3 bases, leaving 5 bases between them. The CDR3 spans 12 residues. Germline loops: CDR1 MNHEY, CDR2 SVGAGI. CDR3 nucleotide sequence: TGTGCCAGCAGCCGGGACACCGGGGAGCTGTTTTTT. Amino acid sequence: CASSRDTGELFF.

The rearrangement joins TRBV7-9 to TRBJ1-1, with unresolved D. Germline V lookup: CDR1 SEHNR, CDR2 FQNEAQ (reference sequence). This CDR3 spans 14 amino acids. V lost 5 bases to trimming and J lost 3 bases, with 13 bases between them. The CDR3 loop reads CASSPDGRDTEAFF. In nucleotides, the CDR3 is TGTGCCAGCAGCCCCGACGGCCGAGACACTGAAGCTTTCTTT. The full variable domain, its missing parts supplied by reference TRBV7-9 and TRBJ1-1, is DTGVSQNPRHKITKRGQNVTFRCDPISEHNRLYWYRQTLGQGPEFLTYFQNEAQLEKSRLLSDRFSAERPKGSFSTLEIQRTEQGDSAMYLCASSPDGRDTEAFFGQGTRLTVV.

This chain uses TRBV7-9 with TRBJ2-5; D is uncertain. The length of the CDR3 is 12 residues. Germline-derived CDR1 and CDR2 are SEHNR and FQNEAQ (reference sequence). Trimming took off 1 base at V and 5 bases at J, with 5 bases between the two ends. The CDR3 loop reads CASSLVRETQYF. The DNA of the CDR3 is TGTGCCAGCAGCTTAGTCAGGGAGACCCAGTACTTC.

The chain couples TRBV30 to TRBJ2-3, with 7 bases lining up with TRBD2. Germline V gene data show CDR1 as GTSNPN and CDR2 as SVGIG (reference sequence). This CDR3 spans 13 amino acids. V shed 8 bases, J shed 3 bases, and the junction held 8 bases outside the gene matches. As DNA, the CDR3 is TGTGCCCGCCTGGGCGGGGGTACAGATACGCAGTATTTT. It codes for CARLGGGTDTQYF.

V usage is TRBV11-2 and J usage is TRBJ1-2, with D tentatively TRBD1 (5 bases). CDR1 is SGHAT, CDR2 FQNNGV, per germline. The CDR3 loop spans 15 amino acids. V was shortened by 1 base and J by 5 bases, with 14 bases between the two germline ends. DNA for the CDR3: TGTGCCAGCAGCTTAGTTCGGGGCTGGGGATATGGCTACACCTTC. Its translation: CASSLVRGWGYGYTF.

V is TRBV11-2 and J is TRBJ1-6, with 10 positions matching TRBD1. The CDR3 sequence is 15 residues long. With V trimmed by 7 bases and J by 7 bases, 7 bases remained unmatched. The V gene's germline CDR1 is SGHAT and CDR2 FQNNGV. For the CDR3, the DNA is TGTGCCAGCACCCTGGGGACAGGGGAAAATTCACCCCTCCACTTT. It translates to CASTLGTGENSPLHF.

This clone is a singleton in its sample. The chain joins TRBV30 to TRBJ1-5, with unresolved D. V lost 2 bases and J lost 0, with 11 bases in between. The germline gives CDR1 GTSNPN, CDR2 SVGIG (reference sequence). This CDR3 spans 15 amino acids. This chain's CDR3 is CAWSRLEHSNQPQHF. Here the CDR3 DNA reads TGTGCCTGGAGTCGCCTGGAACATAGCAATCAGCCCCAGCATTTT.

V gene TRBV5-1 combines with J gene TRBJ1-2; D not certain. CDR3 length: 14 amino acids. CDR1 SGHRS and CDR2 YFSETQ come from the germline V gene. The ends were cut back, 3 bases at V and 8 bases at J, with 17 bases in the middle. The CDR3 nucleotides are TGCGCCAGCAGCTCAGAGGAGGGATTAAGGGGCTACACCTTC. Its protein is CASSSEEGLRGYTF. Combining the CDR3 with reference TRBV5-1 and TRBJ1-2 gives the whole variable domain KAGVTQTPRYLIKTRGQQVTLSCSPISGHRSVSWYQQTPGQGLQFLFEYFSETQRNKGNFPGRFSGRQFSNSRSEMNVSTLELGDSALYLCASSSEEGLRGYTFGSGTRLTVV.

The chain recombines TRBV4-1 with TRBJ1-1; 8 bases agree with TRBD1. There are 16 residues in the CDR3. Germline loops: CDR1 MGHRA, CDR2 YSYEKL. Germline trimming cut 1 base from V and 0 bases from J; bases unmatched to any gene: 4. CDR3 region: CASSQGDRNLNTEAFF. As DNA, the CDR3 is TGCGCCAGCAGCCAAGGGGACAGGAACCTGAACACTGAAGCTTTCTTT.

The CDR3 region has the DNA TGTGCCAGCAGCAAGGGGCAGGGGGTGTGTTTATCCTACGAGCAGTACTTC. This sequence encodes CASSKGQGVCLSYEQYF. The V and J genes are TRBV21-1 and TRBJ2-7; TRBD1 is taken as the D call from the table, unchecked against the DNA. TRBV21-1 is tagged as a pseudogene. The CDR3 covers 17 residues.

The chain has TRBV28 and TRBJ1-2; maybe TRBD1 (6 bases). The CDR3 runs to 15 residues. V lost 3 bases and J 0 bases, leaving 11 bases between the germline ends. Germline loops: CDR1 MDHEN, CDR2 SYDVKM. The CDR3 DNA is TGTGCCAGCAGTTTCCCACAGGGAGCTAACTATGGCTACACCTTC. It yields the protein CASSFPQGANYGYTF.

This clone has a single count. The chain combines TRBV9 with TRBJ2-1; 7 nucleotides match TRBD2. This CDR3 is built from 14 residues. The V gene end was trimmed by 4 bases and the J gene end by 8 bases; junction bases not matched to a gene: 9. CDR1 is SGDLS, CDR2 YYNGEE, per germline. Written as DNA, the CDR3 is TGTGCCAGCAGCCCTCGGACTAGGGCGGATGAGCAGTTCTTC. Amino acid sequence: CASSPRTRADEQFF.

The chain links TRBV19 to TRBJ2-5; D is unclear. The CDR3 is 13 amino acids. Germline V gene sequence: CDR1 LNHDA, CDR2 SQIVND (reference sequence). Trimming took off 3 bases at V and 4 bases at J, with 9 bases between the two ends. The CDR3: CASSMDVRETQYF. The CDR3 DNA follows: TGTGCCAGTAGTATGGACGTTAGAGAGACCCAGTACTTC.

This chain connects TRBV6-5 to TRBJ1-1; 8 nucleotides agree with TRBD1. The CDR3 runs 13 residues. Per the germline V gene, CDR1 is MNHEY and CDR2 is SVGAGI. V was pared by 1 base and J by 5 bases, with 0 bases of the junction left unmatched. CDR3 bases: TGTGCCAGCAGTTACTGGACAGGGACTGAAGCTTTCTTT. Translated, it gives CASSYWTGTEAFF.

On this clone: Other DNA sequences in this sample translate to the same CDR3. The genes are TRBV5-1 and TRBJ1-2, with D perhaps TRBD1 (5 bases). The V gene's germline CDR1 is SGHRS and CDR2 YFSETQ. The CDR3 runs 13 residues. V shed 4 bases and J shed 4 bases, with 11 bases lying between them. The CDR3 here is CASSLGGGYGYTF. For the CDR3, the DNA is TGCGCCAGCAGCCTCGGGGGAGGCTATGGCTACACCTTC.

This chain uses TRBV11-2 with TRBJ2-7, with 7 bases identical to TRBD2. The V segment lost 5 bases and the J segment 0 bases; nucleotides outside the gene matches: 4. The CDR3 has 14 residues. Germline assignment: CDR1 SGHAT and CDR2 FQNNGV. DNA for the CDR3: TGTGCCAGCAGCATCCGGGACTACTCCTACGAGCAGTACTTC. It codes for CASSIRDYSYEQYF.

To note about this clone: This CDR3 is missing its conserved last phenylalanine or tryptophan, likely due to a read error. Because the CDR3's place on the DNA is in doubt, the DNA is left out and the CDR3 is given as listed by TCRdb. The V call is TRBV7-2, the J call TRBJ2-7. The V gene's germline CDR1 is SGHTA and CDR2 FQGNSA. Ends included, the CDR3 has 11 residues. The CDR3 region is CASSFPFLSRL.

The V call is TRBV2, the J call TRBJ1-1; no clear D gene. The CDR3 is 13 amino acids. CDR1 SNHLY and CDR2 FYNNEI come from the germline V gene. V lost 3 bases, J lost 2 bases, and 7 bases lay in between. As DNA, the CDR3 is TGTGCCAGCAGTGAGGGCCGAAACACTGAAGCTTTCTTT. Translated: CASSEGRNTEAFF.

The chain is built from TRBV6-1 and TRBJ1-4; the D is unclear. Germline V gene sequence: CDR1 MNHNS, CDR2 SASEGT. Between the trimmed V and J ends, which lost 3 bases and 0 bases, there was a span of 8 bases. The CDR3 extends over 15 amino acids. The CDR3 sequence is CASSDHTTTNEKLFF. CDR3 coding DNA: TGTGCCAGCAGTGACCACACTACAACTAATGAAAAACTGTTTTTT.